The 30 T cell receptor beta chains presented below share a single source sample, sequenced in a study of read filtering for tumor transcriptome and immune sequencing. This library used around 400 ng RNA and molecular barcoded adaptors spanning alpha/delta and beta/gamma chains. One entry per CDR3 protein results from TCRdb running MiXCR on the reads. The table has 39,000 or so distinct CDR3 sequences, around 15% seen once; the top ten hold 25% to 35%. Sequences were obtained from a population of CD138-negative cells sorted from bone marrow. Receptors were obtained from a donor aged 40 or over with multiple myeloma.

The chain links TRBV5-5 to TRBJ1-1; perhaps TRBD1 as D (5 bases). CDR1 is SGHKS, CDR2 YYEKEE, per germline (reference sequence). CDR3 length: 13 residues. V lost 5 bases, J lost 11 bases, and 19 bases lay in between. The CDR3 protein is CASSFETGRDAFF. In DNA form, the CDR3 reads TGTGCCAGCAGTTTCGAAACCGGCAGGGATGCTTTCTTT.

This clonotype was counted at least ten times. The chain carries TRBV20-1 and TRBJ2-1; 13 positions agree with TRBD2. CDR3 size: 14 residues. Trimming cost V 6 bases and J 6 bases; bases outside gene matches: 5. Germline assignment: CDR1 DFQATT and CDR2 SNEGSKA (reference sequence). DNA for the CDR3: TGCAGTGCCCACAGGACTAGCGGGAGCAATGAGCAGTTCTTC. Translated: CSAHRTSGSNEQFF.

The V call is TRBV27, the J call TRBJ2-5; the D call may be TRBD1 or TRBD2 (7 bases each). Trimming pared 5 bases from V and 5 bases from J, leaving 18 bases between. Germline V gene data show CDR1 as MNHEY and CDR2 as SMNVEV (reference sequence). The CDR3 has 15 residues. CDR3: CASSPTGERGETQYF. The CDR3 DNA sequence: TGTGCCAGCAGTCCTACAGGGGAGCGGGGTGAGACCCAGTACTTC.

This clonotype was observed many times. The chain combines TRBV5-1 with TRBJ2-1; 10 positions agree with TRBD2. The CDR3 runs 15 residues. V lost 4 bases and J lost 8; bases outside the gene matches: 9. Germline V gives CDR1 SGHRS, CDR2 YFSETQ. CDR3 DNA: TGCGCCAGCAGCAAACCTAGCGGGAGAGAGTATGAGCAGTTCTTC. Amino acids: CASSKPSGREYEQFF. Looking up the rest from reference TRBV5-1 and TRBJ2-1 gives the full variable domain: KAGVTQTPRYLIKTRGQQVTLSCSPISGHRSVSWYQQTPGQGLQFLFEYFSETQRNKGNFPGRFSGRQFSNSRSEMNVSTLELGDSALYLCASSKPSGREYEQFFGPGTRLTVL.

This clonotype was detected many times. The rearrangement uses TRBV29-1 and TRBJ2-6, with D tentatively TRBD1 (5 bases). The CDR3 length is 15 residues. The V gene lost 6 bases and the J gene lost 0 bases, with 12 bases spanning the gap. CDR1 and CDR2 from the germline V gene are SQVTM and ANQGSEA. The CDR3 coding sequence is TGCAGCGTATCACAGGTTTACTCTGGGGCCAACGTCCTGACTTTC. Translating gives CSVSQVYSGANVLTF.

This clonotype has ten or more counts. CDR3 in amino acids: CASSRPGQGERSKLFF. The CDR3 DNA reads as TGTGCCAGCAGCCGCCCGGGACAGGGGGAGAGGTCTAAACTGTTTTTT. The chain is built from TRBV14 and TRBJ1-4; 11 positions agree with TRBD1. CDR1 and CDR2 from the germline V gene are SGHDN and FVKESK. CDR3 size: 16 residues. J lost 11 bases, V lost 4 bases, and 12 bases had no gene match. The variable domain in full, with the rest retrieved from reference TRBV14 and TRBJ1-4, is EAGVTQFPSHSVIEKGQTVTLRCDPISGHDNLYWYRRVMGKEIKFLLHFVKESKQDESGMPNNRFLAERTGGTYSTLKVQPAELEDSGVYFCASSRPGQGERSKLFFGSGTQLSVL.

This clonotype was seen ten or more times. V gene TRBV11-2 combines with J gene TRBJ2-6; no reliable D call. Germline V gene sequence: CDR1 SGHAT, CDR2 FQNNGV. V was trimmed by 1 base and J by 0 bases, leaving 16 bases between them. The CDR3 sequence is 19 residues long. The CDR3 sequence: CASSLVGGGSSSGANVLTF. For the CDR3, the DNA is TGTGCCAGCAGCTTAGTCGGCGGCGGTTCTTCCTCTGGGGCCAACGTCCTGACTTTC.

With regard to this clonotype: A read error may be the cause here, since a much bigger clone is one base away. V is TRBV3-1 and J is TRBJ2-1; possibly TRBD1 for D (6 bases). This CDR3 region has 16 residues. The germline CDR1 and CDR2 sequences are LGHDT and YNNKEL (reference sequence). CDR3 amino acids: CASSHRGGGSYNGQFF. In DNA, the CDR3 is TGTGCCAGCAGCCACCGGGGTGGGGGCTCCTACAATGGGCAGTTCTTC.

This clonotype was counted at least ten times. V gene TRBV7-9 combines with J gene TRBJ1-2, with D possibly matching TRBD1 (6 bases). Trimming removed 2 bases at V and 7 bases at J, with 11 bases between. There are 13 residues in the CDR3. Germline loops: CDR1 SEHNR, CDR2 FQNEAQ (reference sequence). The CDR3 coding sequence is TGTGCCAGCAGCTTAACAGGGATGGTTGGCTACACCTTC. It is translated as CASSLTGMVGYTF.

The sample holds many counts of this clonotype. The V call is TRBV28, the J call TRBJ2-7; D possibly corresponds to TRBD1 (6 bases). The CDR3 totals 15 residues. The germline CDR1 and CDR2 sequences are MDHEN and SYDVKM. Trimming took off 6 bases at V and 2 bases at J, with 17 bases between the two ends. The CDR3 here is CASSSTGQGPYEQYF. The CDR3, as DNA: TGTGCCAGCAGCTCCACGGGGCAGGGGCCCTACGAGCAGTACTTC.

This clonotype has at least ten counts. J is TRBJ2-3 and V is TRBV7-9; no firm D call. The germline V and J ends were trimmed by 0 bases and 3 bases, with 16 bases remaining between them. The CDR3 consists of 17 residues. CDR1 and CDR2 from the germline V gene are SEHNR and FQNEAQ (reference sequence). CDR3 nucleotides: TGTGCCAGCAGCTTAGCGCCTCTAGGCCACGGGACAGATACGCAGTATTTT. Amino acids: CASSLAPLGHGTDTQYF.

About this clonotype itself: This CDR3 fails to terminate in the conserved phenylalanine or tryptophan, so it likely reflects a read error. This rearrangement joins TRBV29-1 to TRBJ2-7; no definite D call. Trimming removed 6 bases from V and 2 bases from J, with 11 bases in between. Looked up from germline, CDR1 is SQVTM and CDR2 is ANQGSEA. The CDR3 has 12 amino acids. CDR3 bases: TGCAGCGTCACCCTAGGACCCTACGAGCAGTACCTC. Translating it yields CSVTLGPYEQYL.

With regard to this clonotype: Germline is not matched at one junction end, which may reflect a read error. The rearrangement links TRBV11-2 to TRBJ2-1; D is perhaps TRBD1 (6 bases). Germline V gene lookup returns CDR1 SGHAT and CDR2 FQNNGV. The CDR3 is 13 amino acids. The CDR3 region is CASSLEPGHGRPF. Written as DNA, the CDR3 is TGTGCCAGCAGCTTAGAACCGGGACATGGCCGTCCCTTC.

Comment on this clonotype: The CDR3 ends on some other residue instead of the conserved phenylalanine or tryptophan, so this is likely a read error. The DNA is left out, because the CDR3 cannot be placed on it with certainty; the CDR3 is given as TCRdb lists it. The rearrangement links TRBV19 to TRBJ2-1. Germline V CDR1 and CDR2: LNHDA, SQIVND (reference sequence). Both ends counted, the CDR3 spans 14 residues. This CDR3 reads CASSYGSSYNEQLY.

Of note for this clonotype: This sequence may be a read error, since a much larger clone differs from it by one base. Lacking the conserved final phenylalanine or tryptophan, this CDR3 likely reflects a read error. The chain couples TRBV5-1 to TRBJ2-3; 9 nucleotides agree with TRBD2. CDR3 length: 15 residues. V gave up 0 bases and J gave up 2 bases; unmatched junction bases: 1. Germline-derived CDR1 and CDR2 are SGHRS and YFSETQ. CDR3 amino acids: CASSLGTSDTDTQYY. CDR3 nucleotides: TGCGCCAGCAGCTTGGGGACTAGCGACACAGATACGCAGTATTAT.

This clonotype has ten or more counts. The chain combines TRBV20-1 with TRBJ2-3, with unresolved D. Germline V gene sequence: CDR1 DFQATT, CDR2 SNEGSKA (reference sequence). Trimming shortened V by 0 bases and J by 3 bases, and 4 bases separated the two germline ends. The CDR3 totals 12 residues. The CDR3 loop reads CSARETTDTQYF. For the CDR3, the DNA is TGCAGTGCTAGAGAGACTACAGATACGCAGTATTTT.

At least ten counts were recorded for this clonotype. The J gene is TRBJ2-1, the V gene TRBV12-3 or TRBV12-4; 14 nucleotides match TRBD2. The ends lost 1 base at V and 6 bases at J; junction bases unmatched: 5. The CDR3 has 17 residues. The DNA of the CDR3 is TGTGCCAGCAGTTTAGGACTAGCGGGAGGGCGGGTCAATGAGCAGTTCTTC. Translating it yields CASSLGLAGGRVNEQFF.

The genes are TRBV20-1 and TRBJ2-5; weak D call: TRBD1 (5 bases). This CDR3 comprises 14 residues. CDR1 and CDR2 from the germline V gene are DFQATT and SNEGSKA (reference sequence). V was trimmed by 6 bases and J by 4 bases, leaving 18 bases between them. Here the CDR3 reads CSAGTPGSLETQYF. The CDR3 coding sequence is TGCAGTGCGGGAACGCCAGGGTCCCTAGAGACCCAGTACTTC.

The chain links TRBV11-1 to TRBJ2-5, with 9 positions matching TRBD2. With V trimmed by 3 bases and J by 2 bases, 4 bases remained unmatched. The CDR3 extends over 15 amino acids. From germline, CDR1 is SGHAT and CDR2 FQDESV (reference sequence). The CDR3 loop reads CASSLGSGGQETQYF. CDR3 bases: TGTGCCAGCAGCTTGGGTAGCGGGGGACAAGAGACCCAGTACTTC.

This clonotype appeared many times. V gene TRBV7-9 combines with J gene TRBJ1-2; TRBD1 agrees at 7 bases. V dropped 5 bases and J dropped 6; count of bases not matched to a gene: 12. The CDR3 extends over 15 amino acids. Germline V gene data show CDR1 as SEHNR and CDR2 as FQNEAQ (reference sequence). The CDR3, as DNA: TGTGCCAGCAGCCCGGCCGACAGGGAAGATGATGGCTACACCTTC. Encoded protein: CASSPADREDDGYTF.

Ten or more counts support this clonotype. The chain recombines TRBV18 with TRBJ2-3; 9 positions match TRBD1. This CDR3 comprises 15 residues. Germline-derived CDR1 and CDR2 are KGHSH and LQKENI. The ends lost 2 bases at V and 4 bases at J; junction bases unmatched: 4. Written as DNA, the CDR3 is TGTGCCAGCTCACCAGGACAGGGGAGGTCAGATACGCAGTATTTT. Amino acids: CASSPGQGRSDTQYF. Variable domain in full (rest from reference TRBV18 and TRBJ2-3): NAGVMQNPRHLVRRRGQEARLRCSPMKGHSHVYWYRQLPEEGLKFMVYLQKENIIDESGMPKERFSAEFPKEGPSILRIQQVVRGDSAAYFCASSPGQGRSDTQYFGPGTRLTVL.

The V and J genes are TRBV7-2 and TRBJ2-3; the D is unclear. Germline V gene sequence: CDR1 SGHTA, CDR2 FQGNSA. Trimming removed 2 bases at V and 2 bases at J, with 5 bases between. The CDR3 contains 13 residues. The CDR3, as DNA: TGTGCCAGCAGCTTACGACCCACAGATACGCAGTATTTT. This gives the protein CASSLRPTDTQYF.

This clonotype was seen repeatedly, ten times or more. The chain joins TRBV7-9 to TRBJ2-2; D is possibly TRBD2 (6 bases). CDR1 is SEHNR, CDR2 FQNEAQ, per germline (reference sequence). Trimming pared 4 bases from V and 4 bases from J, leaving 22 bases between. The CDR3 extends over 18 amino acids. As DNA, the CDR3 is TGTGCCAGCAGCTCGACACTATTACCACTAGCAGCCACCGGGGAGCTGTTTTTT. Its translation is CASSSTLLPLAATGELFF.

This clonotype was recorded at least ten times. This rearrangement joins TRBV10-3 to TRBJ2-1; 8 bases match TRBD2. The germline gives CDR1 ENHRY, CDR2 SYGVKD. Unmatched junction bases numbered 8, after V lost 10 bases and J lost 0 bases. This CDR3 contains 15 residues. Written as DNA, the CDR3 is TGTGCCACCCAACTAGCGGAGAGCTCCTACAATGAGCAGTTCTTC. It yields the protein CATQLAESSYNEQFF.

Ten or more counts support this clonotype. V gene TRBV6-5 combines with J gene TRBJ2-7; weak D call: TRBD1 (6 bases). The CDR3 contains 16 residues. The V gene lost 2 bases and the J gene lost 5 bases, with 19 bases spanning the gap. Germline V gives CDR1 MNHEY, CDR2 SVGAGI. The CDR3 here is CASSYDPPGAGDEQYF. CDR3 in DNA: TGTGCCAGCAGTTACGACCCCCCCGGGGCAGGGGACGAGCAGTACTTC.

This clonotype was found many times. V and J are TRBV7-2 and TRBJ1-1; D ambiguous. In germline, CDR1 is SGHTA, CDR2 FQGNSA. Trimming pared 3 bases from V and 0 bases from J, leaving 11 bases between. The length of the CDR3 is 15 residues. The CDR3 sequence is CASSFGKLLNTEAFF. CDR3 bases: TGTGCCAGCAGCTTCGGGAAGCTATTGAACACTGAAGCTTTCTTT. Full variable domain (missing parts from reference TRBV7-2 and TRBJ1-1): GAGVSQSPSNKVTEKGKDVELRCDPISGHTALYWYRQSLGQGLEFLIYFQGNSAPDKSGLPSDRFSAERTGGSVSTLTIQRTQQEDSAVYLCASSFGKLLNTEAFFGQGTRLTVV.

The chain links TRBV15 to TRBJ2-5; TRBD1 agrees at 9 bases. V was pared by 5 bases and J by 7 bases, with 5 bases of the junction left unmatched. Per the germline V gene, CDR1 is LNHNV and CDR2 is YYDKDF (reference sequence). The CDR3 extends over 13 amino acids. CDR3 in DNA: TGTGCCACCAGCCGGACAGGGGCCATGACCCAGTACTTC. Its protein is CATSRTGAMTQYF.

V is TRBV7-2 and J is TRBJ1-3, with D unresolved. Germline V CDR1 and CDR2: SGHTA, FQGNSA. The CDR3 has 16 residues. The V end was cut by 1 base, the J end by 4 bases, with 14 bases between. This CDR3 is CASSLGSSRGGNTIYF. CDR3 nucleotides: TGTGCCAGCAGCTTAGGGAGCTCCAGAGGGGGAAACACCATATATTTT. Looking up the rest from reference TRBV7-2 and TRBJ1-3 gives the full variable domain: GAGVSQSPSNKVTEKGKDVELRCDPISGHTALYWYRQSLGQGLEFLIYFQGNSAPDKSGLPSDRFSAERTGGSVSTLTIQRTQQEDSAVYLCASSLGSSRGGNTIYFGEGSWLTVV.

V gene TRBV20-1 combines with J gene TRBJ2-6; TRBD1 aligns across 7 bases. The germline V gene encodes CDR1 DFQATT and CDR2 SNEGSKA (reference sequence). The V segment lost 2 bases and the J segment 3 bases; nucleotides outside the gene matches: 4. The CDR3 consists of 15 residues. CDR3 in DNA: TGCAGTGCTAGACCCCAGGGGGTTGGGGCCAACGTCCTGACTTTC. It is translated as CSARPQGVGANVLTF.

This clonotype was picked up many times. The CDR3 DNA reads TGTGCCAGCAGCCCGGGGGGGGACAGGATAATCGGCTACACCTTC. Its translation: CASSPGGDRIIGYTF. This chain connects TRBV7-9 to TRBJ1-2, with 8 positions matching TRBD1. The V gene end was trimmed by 5 bases and the J gene end by 8 bases; junction bases not matched to a gene: 13. The CDR3 is made up of 15 amino acids. Germline V gene lookup returns CDR1 SEHNR and CDR2 FQNEAQ (reference sequence).